The 28 T cell receptor beta chains reported below all come from one sample, sequenced in a study of T cells in Graves' hyperthyroidism and ophthalmopathy. Researchers took RNA transcripts and amplified the TCR beta CDR3 regions from them. HTBI primers were used for first-round RT-PCR of the TCR CDR3. Via MiXCR, TCRdb re-called the multiplex PCR reads, giving one row per CDR3 protein. The sample holds hundreds of thousands of distinct CDR3 sequences, roughly 46% seen once. Sequenced material: peripheral blood or thyroid tissue (not recorded which). These receptors originate from a woman aged 18-35 years with Graves' hyperthyroidism.

This clonotype was counted only a few times. The rearrangement links TRBV12-3 or TRBV12-4 to TRBJ1-1; TRBD1 is a possible D gene (5 bases). The ends were cut back, 3 bases at V and 0 bases at J, with 11 bases in the middle. CDR3 length: 15 residues. The CDR3 sequence: CASSLIRAMNTEAFF. CDR3 in DNA: TGTGCCAGCAGTTTGATCAGGGCTATGAACACTGAAGCTTTCTTT.

V usage is TRBV12-3 or TRBV12-4 and J usage is TRBJ1-5; D remains ambiguous. This CDR3 comprises 15 residues. V lost 3 bases and J 1 base, leaving 10 bases between the germline ends. In nucleotides, the CDR3 is TGTGCCAGCAGTTTTGTAGGGTCGAGCAATCAGCCCCAGCATTTT. This gives the protein CASSFVGSSNQPQHF.

The gene calls are TRBV11-1 and TRBJ2-3; D may be TRBD1 or TRBD2 (5 bases each). CDR3 length equals 14 residues. The V end was cut by 8 bases, the J end by 3 bases, with 15 bases between. Germline V gene sequence: CDR1 SGHAT, CDR2 FQDESV (reference sequence). The CDR3 region has the DNA TGTGCCAGCGACGAGGGGCAGGGAACAGATACGCAGTATTTT. Encoded protein: CASDEGQGTDTQYF.

This clonotype has just a few counts. This chain connects TRBV7-9 to TRBJ2-5; 8 bases match TRBD2. The CDR3 is 14 residues long. Germline CDR1 reads SEHNR; CDR2 reads FQNEAQ (reference sequence). V dropped 2 bases and J dropped 5; count of bases not matched to a gene: 4. The CDR3 loop is CASSLKAGVETQYF. The CDR3 DNA reads TGTGCCAGCAGCTTAAAAGCGGGAGTGGAGACCCAGTACTTC.

With respect to this clonotype: This clone may be a read error of a much larger clone one base away. This chain uses TRBV29-1 with TRBJ1-2; D remains unclear. This CDR3 comprises 13 residues. Germline lookup yields CDR1 SQVTM and CDR2 ANQGSEA. V was shortened by 7 bases and J by 4 bases, with 16 bases between the two germline ends. The CDR3 loop is CSASPGRSYGYTF. The CDR3 nucleotides read TGCAGCGCTAGCCCCGGCAGGTCCTATGGCTACACCTTC.

This clonotype showed up just a few times. The chain carries TRBV25-1 and TRBJ1-2; TRBD1 agrees at 12 bases. The V segment lost 11 bases and the J segment 7 bases; nucleotides outside the gene matches: 11. The germline V gene encodes CDR1 MGHDK and CDR2 SYGVNS. There are 14 residues in the CDR3. CDR3 residues: CAWSPGQGARGYTF. The DNA of the CDR3 is TGTGCCTGGAGTCCGGGACAGGGGGCGCGTGGCTACACCTTC.

The chain carries TRBV4-2 and TRBJ2-5; no reliable D call. In germline, CDR1 is LGHNA, CDR2 YNFKEQ. Trimming shortened V by 1 base and J by 3 bases, and 12 bases separated the two germline ends. The CDR3 covers 15 residues. This chain's CDR3 is CASSQVVGRKETQYF. The CDR3 region has the DNA TGTGCCAGCAGCCAAGTGGTGGGTCGGAAAGAGACCCAGTACTTC.

In its sample, this clonotype was seen many times. The chain carries TRBV7-9 and TRBJ1-2, with D unclear. CDR1 and CDR2 from the germline V gene are SEHNR and FQNEAQ (reference sequence). CDR3 size: 12 residues. V lost 4 bases and J lost 8, with 11 bases in between. DNA for the CDR3: TGTGCCAGCAGCTCCGGACCCGAGGGCTACACCTTC. Its translation: CASSSGPEGYTF. The entire variable domain, with the rest obtained from reference TRBV7-9 and TRBJ1-2, is as follows: DTGVSQNPRHKITKRGQNVTFRCDPISEHNRLYWYRQTLGQGPEFLTYFQNEAQLEKSRLLSDRFSAERPKGSFSTLEIQRTEQGDSAMYLCASSSGPEGYTFGSGTRLTVV.

This chain connects TRBV25-1 to TRBJ2-7; TRBD2 matches at 8 bases. Trimming at V came to 11 bases and at J to 3 bases, leaving 3 bases not matched to a gene. CDR1 is MGHDK, CDR2 SYGVNS, per germline. CDR3 length: 11 residues. The CDR3 coding sequence is TGTGCCGGGGGACTAGACTACGAGCAGTACTTC. Amino acid sequence: CAGGLDYEQYF.

V gene TRBV7-2 combines with J gene TRBJ1-1, with TRBD1 as a possible D gene (6 bases). Per germline, CDR1 SGHTA and CDR2 FQGNSA. There are 12 residues in the CDR3. The V gene lost 5 bases and the J gene lost 7 bases, with 11 bases spanning the gap. DNA for the CDR3: TGTGCCAGCAGCCCCGGACAGCTTGAAGCTTTCTTT. This codes for CASSPGQLEAFF. Filled out from reference TRBV7-2 and TRBJ1-1, the complete variable domain reads GAGVSQSPSNKVTEKGKDVELRCDPISGHTALYWYRQSLGQGLEFLIYFQGNSAPDKSGLPSDRFSAERTGGSVSTLTIQRTQQEDSAVYLCASSPGQLEAFFGQGTRLTVV.

The V and J genes are TRBV11-2 and TRBJ1-2; 11 bases align to TRBD1. This CDR3 region has 16 residues. CDR1 and CDR2 (germline): SGHAT, FQNNGV. J was trimmed by 8 bases and V by 11 bases; bases with no gene match: 19. CDR3 coding DNA: TGTGCCTGGAGTTTCCGGACAGGGGGCGCGTACGAGGGCTACACCTTC. Translated, it gives CAWSFRTGGAYEGYTF.

This clonotype was seen only once. The V call is TRBV11-1, the J call TRBJ2-5, with 10 bases aligning to TRBD2. The V and J ends lost 6 bases and 2 bases, in that order; junction bases with no gene match: 15. The CDR3 spans 18 residues. Germline V CDR1 and CDR2: SGHAT, FQDESV (reference sequence). Here the CDR3 DNA reads TGTGCCAGCAGAATCCCCGGGACTAGCGAAGTGGGGCAAGAGACCCAGTACTTC. Protein product: CASRIPGTSEVGQETQYF.

This clonotype showed up just a few times. V is TRBV7-9 and J is TRBJ1-1; D possibly corresponds to TRBD1 (6 bases). V lost 6 bases and J 7 bases, leaving 15 bases between the germline ends. There are 13 residues in the CDR3. Per the germline V gene, CDR1 is SEHNR and CDR2 is FQNEAQ (reference sequence). In DNA form, the CDR3 reads TGTGCCAGCAGTCTCACAGGGACATTTGAAGCTTTCTTT. Amino acid sequence: CASSLTGTFEAFF. Based on the CDR3 plus reference TRBV7-9 and TRBJ1-1, the full variable domain is DTGVSQNPRHKITKRGQNVTFRCDPISEHNRLYWYRQTLGQGPEFLTYFQNEAQLEKSRLLSDRFSAERPKGSFSTLEIQRTEQGDSAMYLCASSLTGTFEAFFGQGTRLTVV.

The chain is built from TRBV24-1 and TRBJ1-5, with no clear D. The germline V gene has CDR1 KGHDR and CDR2 SFDVKD. The CDR3 spans 13 residues. The ends were cut back, 3 bases at V and 14 bases at J, with 16 bases in the middle. CDR3 amino acids: CATSDVEVSYEHF. The CDR3 nucleotides are TGTGCCACCAGTGATGTAGAGGTCTCCTACGAGCATTTT.

This clonotype was recorded a few times. The chain links TRBV11-3 to TRBJ1-3; D not certain. The CDR3 has 17 amino acids. Germline values: CDR1 SGHNT, CDR2 YENEEA. Trimming took 0 bases from V and 0 from J, leaving 12 bases between them. CDR3 region: CASSLDRSSSSGNTIYF. The DNA of the CDR3 is TGTGCCAGCAGCTTAGATCGGAGTAGTAGCTCTGGAAACACCATATATTTT.

The V gene is TRBV7-9, the J gene TRBJ2-5, with 10 bases aligning to TRBD2. V lost 3 bases, J lost 5 bases, and 6 bases stayed unmatched. Germline V gene data show CDR1 as SEHNR and CDR2 as FQNEAQ (reference sequence). The CDR3 is made up of 15 amino acids. The CDR3 loop is CASSFGLAGVETQYF. CDR3 nucleotide sequence: TGTGCCAGCAGCTTCGGGCTAGCGGGAGTCGAGACCCAGTACTTC.

The CDR3 reads CASSLSGVHEQYF. In DNA form, the CDR3 reads TGCGCCAGCAGCCTATCAGGGGTGCACGAGCAGTACTTC. V and J are TRBV4-1 and TRBJ2-7, with D perhaps matching TRBD1 (6 bases). V lost 4 bases and J lost 5, with 12 bases in between. CDR1 MGHRA and CDR2 YSYEKL come from the germline V gene. This CDR3 contains 13 residues.

Concerning this clonotype: The CDR3 carries no conserved terminal phenylalanine or tryptophan, so it likely arises from a read error. The DNA is omitted, as the CDR3 cannot be located on it reliably, and the CDR3 follows TCRdb's listing. This chain uses TRBV2 with TRBJ2-4; no DNA check was done on the table's D call, TRBD1. Germline-derived CDR1 and CDR2 are SNHLY and FYNNEI. The CDR3 sequence runs 11 residues, both termini included. The CDR3 sequence is CASSDGPVQYY.

The rearrangement joins TRBV5-4 to TRBJ2-6; perhaps TRBD1 as D (6 bases). The CDR3 has 18 amino acids. CDR1 and CDR2 from the germline V gene are SGHNT and YYREEE (reference sequence). V shed 0 bases and J shed 0 bases, with 13 bases lying between them. The CDR3 sequence is CASSLVGRGFSGANVLTF. The CDR3 DNA reads TGTGCCAGCAGCTTGGTGGGTAGGGGGTTCTCTGGGGCCAACGTCCTGACTTTC.

This chain uses TRBV5-1 with TRBJ1-2; TRBD1 might be the D (6 bases). Germline loops: CDR1 SGHRS, CDR2 YFSETQ. The CDR3 contains 13 residues. Trimming cost V 8 bases and J 4 bases, with 15 bases left between them. CDR3 sequence (DNA): TGCGCCAGGGTTCGGACAGCCGGCTATGGCTACACCTTC. Amino acid sequence: CARVRTAGYGYTF.

This clonotype has just a few counts. Its ends do not fully match the called genes, so a read error is possible. The chain employs TRBV7-8 and TRBJ1-4, with a tentative D call TRBD1 (6 bases). The CDR3 spans 15 residues. Germline CDR1 SGHVS, CDR2 FQNEAQ. The DNA of the CDR3 is TGCGCCAGCAGCTTGGAGGGACACCGAAATGAAAAACTGTTTTTT. Residues: CASSLEGHRNEKLFF.

The chain joins TRBV20-1 to TRBJ2-7; 10 bases map to TRBD2. The V gene end was trimmed by 3 bases and the J gene end by 5 bases; junction bases not matched to a gene: 10. Germline V CDR1 and CDR2: DFQATT, SNEGSKA (reference sequence). The CDR3 spans 15 residues. The CDR3 protein is CSASRLAGAVNEQYF. The DNA of the CDR3 is TGCAGTGCTAGCCGGCTAGCGGGAGCGGTGAACGAGCAGTACTTC.

This clonotype has only one observation. The chain links TRBV7-8 to TRBJ2-7, with D possibly TRBD2 on 5 matching bases. The germline V and J ends were trimmed by 5 bases and 6 bases, with 14 bases remaining between them. CDR3 length equals 13 residues. Germline V lookup: CDR1 SGHVS, CDR2 FQNEAQ. Here the CDR3 reads CASSLEPGSEQYF. CDR3 sequence (DNA): TGTGCCAGCAGCCTAGAACCGGGGTCCGAGCAGTACTTC. Full variable domain (missing parts from reference TRBV7-8 and TRBJ2-7): GAGVSQSPRYKVAKRGQDVALRCDPISGHVSLFWYQQALGQGPEFLTYFQNEAQLDKSGLPSDRFFAERPEGSVSTLKIQRTQQEDSAVYLCASSLEPGSEQYFGPGTRLTVT.

The table lists this clonotype with a few counts. The rearrangement links TRBV7-8 to TRBJ2-7, with 7 bases identical to TRBD2. CDR3 length: 13 residues. Germline V lookup: CDR1 SGHVS, CDR2 FQNEAQ. V lost 1 base, J lost 7 bases, and 4 bases stayed unmatched. The CDR3 nucleotides are TGTGCCAGCAGCTTAGTCCCGGGAGGAGAGCAGTACTTC. Its protein product is CASSLVPGGEQYF.

The J gene is TRBJ2-2, the V gene TRBV5-1, with a weak D call TRBD2 (5 bases). The CDR3 spans 15 residues. Germline V lookup: CDR1 SGHRS, CDR2 YFSETQ. V lost 3 bases, J lost 6 bases, and 15 bases lay in between. CDR3 residues: CASSWGASPAGELFF. DNA of the CDR3: TGCGCCAGCAGCTGGGGAGCGTCTCCGGCCGGGGAGCTGTTTTTT. The whole variable domain, remainder taken from reference TRBV5-1 and TRBJ2-2, is KAGVTQTPRYLIKTRGQQVTLSCSPISGHRSVSWYQQTPGQGLQFLFEYFSETQRNKGNFPGRFSGRQFSNSRSEMNVSTLELGDSALYLCASSWGASPAGELFFGEGSRLTVL.

V usage is TRBV11-3 and J usage is TRBJ2-5; D may correspond to TRBD1 or TRBD2 (5 bases each). The CDR3 extends over 14 amino acids. Germline V lookup: CDR1 SGHNT, CDR2 YENEEA. The V end lost 1 base, the J end lost 7 bases, and 13 bases lay between the germline ends. The CDR3 here is CASSLVGSGGTQYF. The CDR3 bases are TGTGCCAGCAGCTTAGTAGGGTCTGGGGGGACCCAGTACTTC.

The V and J genes are TRBV7-6 and TRBJ2-3; a weak D match, TRBD2 (5 bases). Deletions cut 5 bases from V and 0 bases from J, with 12 bases between. The CDR3 is 15 amino acids. In germline, CDR1 is SGHVS, CDR2 FNYEAQ. CDR3 coding DNA: TGTGCCAGCAGCCCCAGCTGGACTAGCACAGATACGCAGTATTTT. It translates to CASSPSWTSTDTQYF.

The chain links TRBV11-1 to TRBJ1-1; the D gene is possibly TRBD1 (5 bases). The CDR3 sequence is 15 residues long. Trimming stripped 0 bases from V and 5 bases from J, with 13 bases between. Germline V gene lookup returns CDR1 SGHAT and CDR2 FQDESV (reference sequence). In DNA form, the CDR3 reads TGTGCCAGCAGCTTAGCCAGGGATGTGGAAACTGAAGCTTTCTTT. It codes for CASSLARDVETEAFF.